The clone carrying this TCR beta chain was seen only once. The method was immunoSEQ multiplex PCR; TCRdb's version includes in-frame clones alone and lacks a portion of them. This sample has approximately 180,000 clones, with roughly nine tenths found just once. The sample belongs to a study of blood T cell repertoires in COVID-19. Individuals aged roughly 18 to 95 years were recruited from approximately 22 US areas. The V gene's germline CDR1 is MDHEN and CDR2 SYDVKM. Deletions cut 2 bases from V and 4 bases from J, with 11 bases between. The CDR3 is 14 residues long. This sequence was found in a woman aged 40-49 years with acute COVID-19. Sequenced input: PBMCs or T cells enriched from blood (not recorded which). The chain uses TRBV28 and TRBJ1-1, with a weak D call TRBD1 (6 bases). The CDR3 loop reads CASSLMDSTTEAFF. The CDR3 coding sequence is TGTGCCAGCAGTTTAATGGACAGTACCACTGAAGCTTTCTTT.